This T cell receptor beta chain was identified during a study of OX40 agonist ivuxolimab in advanced cancers. About the research overall: Patients receiving dose escalation had hepatocellular carcinoma, melanoma, renal cell or head and neck cancer. Under the entry rules, prior anti-PD-1, anti-PD-L1 or anti-CTLA-4 therapy was allowed, and less than 50% had some. Whole-study results and caveats: More expanded clones were seen, on average, in CD8+ T cells than in CD4+. Part of the nonresponder group also had normalized T-cell clonal expansion that was low.

A note on this clone: Its antigen is not identified.

Method: immunoSEQ multiplex PCR; TCRdb's copy keeps in-frame clones and lacks some. The sample consists of around 56,000 clones, around 82% of them appearing once. The source material was CD4+ or CD8+ T cells sorted from blood, sampled in a trial of the OX40 agonist ivuxolimab. This sequence was found in an adult with an advanced solid tumor such as melanoma, head and neck, liver or kidney cancer.

The DNA for the CDR3 is TGCGCCAGCAGCCAATACTACCAGGGACTAAACACTGAAGCTTTCTTT. It codes for CASSQYYQGLNTEAFF. The rearrangement uses TRBV4-1 and TRBJ1-1, with D maybe TRBD1 (5 bases). The CDR3 consists of 16 residues. The V end was cut by 2 bases, the J end by 2 bases, with 15 bases between. Germline CDR1 and CDR2: MGHRA and YSYEKL.